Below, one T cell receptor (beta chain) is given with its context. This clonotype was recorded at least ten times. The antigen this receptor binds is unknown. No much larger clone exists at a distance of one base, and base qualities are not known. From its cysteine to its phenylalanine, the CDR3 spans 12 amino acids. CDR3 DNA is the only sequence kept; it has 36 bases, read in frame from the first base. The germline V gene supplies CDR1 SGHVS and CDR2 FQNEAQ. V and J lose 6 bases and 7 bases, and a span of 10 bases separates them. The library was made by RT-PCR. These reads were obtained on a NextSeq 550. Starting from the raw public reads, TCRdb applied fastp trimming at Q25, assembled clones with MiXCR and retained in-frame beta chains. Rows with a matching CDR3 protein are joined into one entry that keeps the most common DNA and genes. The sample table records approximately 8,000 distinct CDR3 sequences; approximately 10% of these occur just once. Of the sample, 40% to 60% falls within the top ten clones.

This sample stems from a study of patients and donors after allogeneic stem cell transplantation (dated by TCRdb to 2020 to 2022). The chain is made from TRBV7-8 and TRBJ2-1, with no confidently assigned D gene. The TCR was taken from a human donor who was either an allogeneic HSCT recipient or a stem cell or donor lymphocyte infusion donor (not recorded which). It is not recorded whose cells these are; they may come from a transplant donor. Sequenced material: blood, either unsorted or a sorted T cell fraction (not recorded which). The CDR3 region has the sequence CASSPPNNEQFF. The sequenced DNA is TGTGCCAGCAGTCCACCAAATAATGAGCAGTTCTTC.